The 21 T cell receptor beta chains below all came from one sample that was sequenced in a study of cytomegalovirus exposure and HLA in healthy donors (dated by TCRdb to 2017 to 2019). Libraries were prepared through the immunoSEQ multiplex PCR assay. For the multiplex PCR, a mixture combining 60 forward primers for TCR Vbeta segments and 13 reverse primers for TCR Jbeta segments was used. TCRdb holds this immuneACCESS table with in-frame rearrangements only. Some clones are missing; in checked studies, unresolved V genes explain under half, and the rest has no known cause. Recorded for this sample are about 96,000 clones; around 80% of them occurred a single time. Clones ranked in the top ten supply under 3% of the sample. Sequenced sample: PBMCs. The receptor set was obtained from a man aged 30 to 45 in good health and CMV-seronegative.

This clone was observed once. The chain recombines TRBV30 with TRBJ2-4; 10 bases are a match to TRBD2. The CDR3 length is 20 residues. In germline, CDR1 is GTSNPN, CDR2 SVGIG (reference sequence). The V and J ends lost 0 bases and 2 bases, in that order; junction bases with no gene match: 16. The DNA of the CDR3 is TGTGCCTGGAGTGTAAGGGGCCAGCGGGGGGGCTTTTCAACCAAAAACATTCAGTACTTC. Its protein is CAWSVRGQRGGFSTKNIQYF. Using reference TRBV30 and TRBJ2-4 for the parts outside the CDR3, the full variable domain is SQTIHQWPATLVQPVGSPLSLECTVEGTSNPNLYWYRQAAGRGLQLLFYSVGIGQISSEVPQNLSASRPQDRQFILSSKKLLLSDSGFYLCAWSVRGQRGGFSTKNIQYFGAGTRLSVL.

The CDR3 here is CASSHPGLAGTDTQYF. The CDR3 DNA follows: TGTGCCAGCAGCCATCCGGGACTAGCGGGCACAGATACGCAGTATTTT. The chain has TRBV11-1 and TRBJ2-3; 11 bases agree with TRBD2. Germline values: CDR1 SGHAT, CDR2 FQDESV (reference sequence). V lost 5 bases and J lost 1; bases outside the gene matches: 5. The CDR3 extends over 16 amino acids.

The chain recombines TRBV30 with TRBJ1-1; perhaps TRBD1 as D (6 bases). Germline assignment: CDR1 GTSNPN and CDR2 SVGIG (reference sequence). Trimming removed 8 bases at V and 4 bases at J, with 17 bases between. This CDR3 comprises 13 residues. CDR3 sequence: CAGGAGRGTEAFF. The CDR3 DNA is TGTGCCGGGGGGGCAGGTAGGGGCACTGAAGCTTTCTTT.

In its sample, this clone was seen once. This sequence joins TRBV13 and TRBJ2-2; D might be TRBD1 (5 bases). The CDR3 totals 15 residues. Germline V gives CDR1 PRHDT, CDR2 FYEKMQ (reference sequence). Between the trimmed V and J ends, which lost 3 bases and 6 bases, there was a span of 14 bases. The chain's CDR3 is CASSFVQAAAGELFF. In nucleotides, the CDR3 is TGTGCCAGCAGCTTTGTACAGGCGGCGGCCGGGGAGCTGTTTTTT.

V usage is TRBV9 and J usage is TRBJ2-3; D is undetermined. Germline CDR1 reads SGDLS; CDR2 reads YYNGEE. The CDR3 is 14 residues long. V was cut by 0 bases and J by 0 bases, with 5 bases left in between. CDR3 DNA sequence: TGTGCCAGCAGCGTAGACGGGAGCACAGATACGCAGTATTTT. It translates to CASSVDGSTDTQYF.

V and J are TRBV28 and TRBJ1-5, with 7 positions matching TRBD1. V shed 4 bases, J shed 4 bases, and the junction held 4 bases outside the gene matches. The CDR3 length is 14 residues. Germline V gene lookup returns CDR1 MDHEN and CDR2 SYDVKM. CDR3 sequence: CASSSTGDNQPQHF. The CDR3 DNA follows: TGTGCCAGCAGTTCCACAGGGGATAATCAGCCCCAGCATTTT.

The rearrangement joins TRBV7-9 to TRBJ2-4; D unclear. Germline V CDR1 and CDR2: SEHNR, FQNEAQ (reference sequence). The CDR3 spans 13 residues. The V end lost 4 bases, the J end lost 11 bases, and 15 bases lay between the germline ends. The CDR3 reads CASSSAAESLQYF. Written as DNA, the CDR3 is TGTGCCAGCAGCTCGGCGGCGGAAAGCCTTCAGTACTTC.

V and J are TRBV27 and TRBJ2-1; 10 bases align to TRBD2. V was clipped by 4 bases and J by 7 bases; unmatched bases: 16. CDR3 length equals 18 residues. From germline, CDR1 is MNHEY and CDR2 SMNVEV (reference sequence). The CDR3 loop is CASSSIGWASGGGNEQFF. The DNA of the CDR3 is TGTGCCAGCAGTTCGATAGGCTGGGCTAGCGGGGGTGGAAATGAGCAGTTCTTC.

This chain links TRBV15 with TRBJ1-5, with D unclear. Per germline, CDR1 LNHNV and CDR2 YYDKDF (reference sequence). There are 16 residues in the CDR3. The V and J ends lost 2 bases and 0 bases respectively, with 11 bases between them. The CDR3 nucleotides are TGTGCCACCAGCAGAAACGAGGTATATAGCAATCAGCCCCAGCATTTT. Translation: CATSRNEVYSNQPQHF.

V is TRBV7-2 and J is TRBJ2-5; TRBD1 agrees at 8 bases. Germline values: CDR1 SGHTA, CDR2 FQGNSA. The CDR3 totals 14 residues. V was pared by 2 bases and J by 4 bases, with 3 bases of the junction left unmatched. The CDR3 is CASSLNGQGETQYF. The DNA of the CDR3 is TGTGCCAGCAGCTTAAACGGACAGGGAGAGACCCAGTACTTC.

This sequence joins TRBV19 and TRBJ1-1; D might be TRBD1 (5 bases). The CDR3 is 16 amino acids. V was trimmed by 4 bases and J by 0 bases, leaving 15 bases between them. Germline V lookup: CDR1 LNHDA, CDR2 SQIVND (reference sequence). The CDR3 bases are TGTGCCAGTAGTAGGGGCAGGGCCATCCTGAACACTGAAGCTTTCTTT. The encoded protein is CASSRGRAILNTEAFF.

The chain is built from TRBV7-2 and TRBJ1-1; D is ambiguous. The CDR3 totals 16 residues. Germline V gives CDR1 SGHTA, CDR2 FQGNSA. The ends were cut back, 2 bases at V and 0 bases at J, with 13 bases in the middle. The CDR3 sequence: CASSLKVSTLNTEAFF. The CDR3 DNA reads TGTGCCAGCAGCTTAAAAGTAAGCACTTTGAACACTGAAGCTTTCTTT.

The chain carries TRBV18 and TRBJ2-5; unclear D gene. Germline CDR1 and CDR2: KGHSH and LQKENI. V was shortened by 3 bases and J by 2 bases, with 7 bases between the two germline ends. The CDR3 has 13 amino acids. CDR3 DNA: TGTGCCAGCTCACCCGCCGCGCAAGAGACCCAGTACTTC. This translates into CASSPAAQETQYF.

CDR3 nucleotide sequence: TGTGCCAGCAGCTTAGTTTATCCGGGGGCCTACAATGAGCAGTTCTTC. Residues: CASSLVYPGAYNEQFF. The genes are TRBV7-9 and TRBJ2-1, with D maybe TRBD2 (6 bases). Germline-derived CDR1 and CDR2 are SEHNR and FQNEAQ (reference sequence). The CDR3 spans 16 residues. The ends were cut back, 1 base at V and 2 bases at J, with 12 bases in the middle.

The chain couples TRBV11-2 to TRBJ2-7, with TRBD2 as a possible D gene (5 bases). Per germline, CDR1 SGHAT and CDR2 FQNNGV. CDR3 length: 13 amino acids. V gave up 0 bases and J gave up 4 bases, with 7 bases separating them. CDR3 coding DNA: TGTGCCAGCAGCTTAGATCGGGGTTACGAGCAGTACTTC. Translated, it gives CASSLDRGYEQYF.

Worth noting for this clone: At one end the junction does not follow the germline gene, possibly because of a read error. The sample holds other DNA sequences that translate to the same CDR3. The chain joins TRBV6-4 to TRBJ2-3; D assignment may be TRBD1 or TRBD2 (6 bases each). This CDR3 has 14 amino acids. Germline-derived CDR1 and CDR2 are MRHNA and SNTAGT. The CDR3 DNA reads as TGCGCCAGCAGTGGGGGGCTCTCCACAGATACGCAGTATTTT. It specifies CASSGGLSTDTQYF.

This clone was seen once. This CDR3 is CASSFSSGGQGNTEAFF. The CDR3 coding sequence is TGCGCCAGCAGCTTCTCTTCAGGGGGGCAGGGGAACACTGAAGCTTTCTTT. This rearrangement joins TRBV5-1 to TRBJ1-1; 7 nucleotides agree with TRBD1. After removal of 2 bases from V and 1 base from J, the junction contained 11 bases not matched to a gene. In germline, CDR1 is SGHRS, CDR2 YFSETQ. This CDR3 contains 17 residues. Full variable domain (rest looked up from reference TRBV5-1 and TRBJ1-1): KAGVTQTPRYLIKTRGQQVTLSCSPISGHRSVSWYQQTPGQGLQFLFEYFSETQRNKGNFPGRFSGRQFSNSRSEMNVSTLELGDSALYLCASSFSSGGQGNTEAFFGQGTRLTVV.

The CDR3 here is CASAPSTGWNTEAFF. In DNA, the CDR3 is TGTGCCAGCGCCCCCTCGACAGGTTGGAACACTGAAGCTTTCTTT. This chain joins TRBV28 and TRBJ1-1; D might be TRBD1 (6 bases). CDR1 is MDHEN, CDR2 SYDVKM, per germline. Trimming left V 8 bases short and J 1 base short, with 17 bases between. CDR3 size: 15 residues.

J is TRBJ2-3 and V is TRBV5-1; D may be TRBD1 (6 bases). This CDR3 spans 14 amino acids. Trimming left V 6 bases short and J 2 bases short, with 13 bases between. Germline V gives CDR1 SGHRS, CDR2 YFSETQ. The CDR3: CASTPGTPTDTQYF. CDR3 coding DNA: TGCGCCAGCACCCCCGGGACACCCACAGATACGCAGTATTTT.

This clone was observed a handful of times. The chain joins TRBV30 to TRBJ2-3, with 8 nucleotides matching TRBD2. CDR1 is GTSNPN, CDR2 SVGIG, per germline (reference sequence). The CDR3 has 16 residues. With V trimmed by 4 bases and J by 4 bases, 13 bases remained unmatched. CDR3 nucleotide sequence: TGTGCCTGGAATGAGTTGGGCGGGGGGCCCCCAGATACGCAGTATTTT. Its protein is CAWNELGGGPPDTQYF.

The CDR3 reads CASSTEWAGVHTEAFF. The CDR3 DNA reads as TGTGCCAGTAGTACCGAGTGGGCAGGGGTCCACACTGAAGCTTTCTTT. This sequence joins TRBV19 and TRBJ1-1; D might be TRBD1 (6 bases). Trimming shortened V by 4 bases and J by 3 bases, and 18 bases separated the two germline ends. The CDR3 has 16 amino acids. CDR1 and CDR2 (germline): LNHDA, SQIVND (reference sequence).